The 27 T cell receptor beta chains below come from one sample, sequenced in a study of response to subunit inactivated influenza vaccine. MiXCR was run by TCRdb on the RT-PCR reads, yielding one entry per CDR3 protein. The table includes more than 600,000 distinct CDR3 sequences, approximately 18% detected once. The material was PBMCs from blood, obtained roughly 5 days after vaccination. The receptors derive from a man aged 50 to 59 who received an inactivated influenza vaccine.

The chain combines TRBV7-8 with TRBJ1-6; tentative D call: TRBD1 (5 bases). CDR3 length: 15 amino acids. V lost 6 bases and J lost 6, with 15 bases in between. Germline values: CDR1 SGHVS, CDR2 FQNEAQ. The CDR3 sequence is CASSSHRDFNSPLHF. CDR3 in DNA: TGTGCCAGCAGTTCTCACCGGGACTTTAATTCACCCCTCCACTTT.

The rearrangement uses TRBV5-1 and TRBJ1-2; 8 bases line up with TRBD1. J lost 6 bases, V lost 4 bases, and 11 bases had no gene match. This CDR3 contains 15 residues. Germline V gives CDR1 SGHRS, CDR2 YFSETQ. The DNA for the CDR3 is TGCGCCAGCAGCAGCGGTGGGACAGGAGGTCATGGCTACACCTTC. This translates into CASSSGGTGGHGYTF. Looking up the rest from reference TRBV5-1 and TRBJ1-2 gives the full variable domain: KAGVTQTPRYLIKTRGQQVTLSCSPISGHRSVSWYQQTPGQGLQFLFEYFSETQRNKGNFPGRFSGRQFSNSRSEMNVSTLELGDSALYLCASSSGGTGGHGYTFGSGTRLTVV.

This clonotype came up a few times. V gene TRBV5-1 combines with J gene TRBJ2-6; D is ambiguous. The V gene lost 4 bases and the J gene lost 2 bases, with 7 bases spanning the gap. The CDR3 is made up of 14 amino acids. The germline gives CDR1 SGHRS, CDR2 YFSETQ. CDR3 sequence reads: CASSAQPGANVLTF. The CDR3 region has the DNA TGCGCCAGCAGCGCCCAACCTGGGGCCAACGTCCTGACTTTC.

This clonotype was detected ten times or more. The gene calls are TRBV20-1 and TRBJ2-2, with D possibly matching TRBD2 (6 bases). In germline, CDR1 is DFQATT, CDR2 SNEGSKA (reference sequence). V lost 7 bases and J lost 0, with 12 bases in between. The CDR3 has 14 residues. Here the CDR3 reads CSGSREPNTGELFF. The CDR3 DNA follows: TGCAGTGGAAGCCGGGAGCCGAACACCGGGGAGCTGTTTTTT.

In this sample, this clonotype turned up many times. The gene calls are TRBV4-1 and TRBJ2-7; TRBD2 might be the D (6 bases). The CDR3 has 14 amino acids. Germline CDR1 is MGHRA and CDR2 is YSYEKL. V shed 4 bases and J shed 3 bases, with 13 bases lying between them. Here the CDR3 reads CASSLSGGFYEQYF. CDR3 DNA: TGCGCCAGCAGCCTCAGCGGAGGGTTCTACGAGCAGTACTTC.

The chain uses TRBV20-1 and TRBJ2-7, with D possibly called TRBD1 or TRBD2 (5 bases each). Trimming shortened V by 0 bases and J by 2 bases, and 17 bases separated the two germline ends. Germline V gene data show CDR1 as DFQATT and CDR2 as SNEGSKA (reference sequence). This CDR3 region has 16 residues. The CDR3 nucleotides are TGCAGTGCTAGAGACTCCCGGGACGGAACAACCTACGAGCAGTACTTC. Protein sequence: CSARDSRDGTTYEQYF.

The genes are TRBV11-2 and TRBJ2-1; 8 bases are shared with TRBD1. CDR1 and CDR2 from the germline V gene are SGHAT and FQNNGV. The CDR3 is made up of 15 amino acids. V lost 4 bases, J lost 7 bases, and 9 bases stayed unmatched. This chain's CDR3 is CASSSGQGPGNEQFF. In DNA, the CDR3 is TGTGCCAGCAGCTCCGGACAGGGTCCTGGGAATGAGCAGTTCTTC.

This clonotype came up a few times. The V gene is TRBV5-6, the J gene TRBJ2-5; D is ambiguous. Per the germline V gene, CDR1 is SGHDT and CDR2 is YYEEEE. This CDR3 comprises 15 residues. V lost 0 bases, J lost 1 base, and 10 bases lay in between. CDR3 region: CASSLARSGQETQYF. Written as DNA, the CDR3 is TGTGCCAGCAGCTTGGCCCGGTCTGGCCAAGAGACCCAGTACTTC.

This clonotype appeared a few times. V is TRBV12-3 or TRBV12-4 and J is TRBJ1-6; the D is unclear. Trimming took off 6 bases at V and 13 bases at J, with 19 bases between the two ends. This CDR3 spans 14 amino acids. Here the CDR3 reads CASSLGAAAGPLHF. As DNA, the CDR3 is TGTGCCAGCAGCCTGGGAGCAGCGGCGGGGCCCCTCCACTTT.

This rearrangement joins TRBV2 to TRBJ2-7; D is uncertain. In germline, CDR1 is SNHLY, CDR2 FYNNEI. V was cut by 2 bases and J by 6 bases, with 8 bases left in between. The CDR3 extends over 12 amino acids. In nucleotides, the CDR3 is TGTGCCAGCAGTGAATGGGCGTCCGAGCAGTACTTC. It yields the protein CASSEWASEQYF.

This clonotype occurred a few times. The chain has TRBV7-2 and TRBJ2-5; tentatively, D is TRBD2 (6 bases). Germline CDR1 and CDR2: SGHTA and FQGNSA. CDR3 length: 17 residues. Trimming took off 4 bases at V and 4 bases at J, with 22 bases between the two ends. CDR3 nucleotide sequence: TGTGCCAGCAGCTCCCACCGAGCGGGCCATAGCGGAGAGACCCAGTACTTC. This codes for CASSSHRAGHSGETQYF.

CDR3 region: CASSFLSLTNNEQFF. CDR3 sequence (DNA): TGTGCCAGCAGCTTCCTTTCCCTTACGAACAATGAGCAGTTCTTC. The chain carries TRBV7-2 and TRBJ2-1, with D unclear. This CDR3 region has 15 residues. Germline CDR1 reads SGHTA; CDR2 reads FQGNSA. Trimming cost V 3 bases and J 5 bases, with 14 bases left between them. The full variable domain, rest sourced from reference TRBV7-2 and TRBJ2-1, is GAGVSQSPSNKVTEKGKDVELRCDPISGHTALYWYRQSLGQGLEFLIYFQGNSAPDKSGLPSDRFSAERTGGSVSTLTIQRTQQEDSAVYLCASSFLSLTNNEQFFGPGTRLTVL.

This clonotype was found many times. The CDR3 region is CASSQDSEGSSSYEQYF. Written as DNA, the CDR3 is TGCGCCAGCAGCCAAGATTCGGAGGGATCAAGCTCCTACGAGCAGTACTTC. The genes are TRBV4-3 and TRBJ2-7, with a weak D call TRBD2 (6 bases). This CDR3 has 17 residues. V lost 0 bases, J lost 0 bases, and 15 bases lay in between. The germline V gene encodes CDR1 LGHNA and CDR2 YSLEER.

This clonotype has at least ten counts. The chain uses TRBV6-5 and TRBJ2-2; 9 nucleotides match TRBD1. The CDR3 has 18 residues. Per the germline V gene, CDR1 is MNHEY and CDR2 is SVGAGI. The ends lost 2 bases at V and 7 bases at J; junction bases unmatched: 14. The DNA of the CDR3 is TGTGCCAGCAGTTACCCCGCGGCCGGGACAGGGACGGACGGGGAGCTGTTTTTT. Amino acids: CASSYPAAGTGTDGELFF.

This clonotype has a count of ten or more. In nucleotides, the CDR3 is TGTGCCAGCAGTTTGTGGGGACTAGCGGAACCACCCGAGACCCAGTACTTC. It specifies CASSLWGLAEPPETQYF. The J gene is TRBJ2-5, the V gene TRBV12-3 or TRBV12-4; 11 bases map to TRBD2. This CDR3 region has 17 residues. V lost 3 bases, J lost 5 bases, and 11 bases stayed unmatched.

This clonotype was counted only a few times. J is TRBJ2-7 and V is TRBV20-1; no definite D call. The CDR3 is 14 amino acids. V lost 0 bases to trimming and J lost 0 bases, with 9 bases between them. Germline V gene data show CDR1 as DFQATT and CDR2 as SNEGSKA (reference sequence). CDR3 DNA sequence: TGCAGTGCTAGAGAGGCTGGCAGCTCCTACGAGCAGTACTTC. Translation: CSAREAGSSYEQYF.

This clonotype has just a few counts. This chain links TRBV11-1 with TRBJ2-3, with TRBD2 matching over 12 bases. The length of the CDR3 is 18 residues. Germline V gene lookup returns CDR1 SGHAT and CDR2 FQDESV (reference sequence). With V trimmed by 6 bases and J by 0 bases, 10 bases remained unmatched. This chain's CDR3 is CASRYRLAGDPSTDTQYF. The CDR3 DNA reads TGTGCCAGCAGATACCGACTAGCGGGGGACCCAAGCACAGATACGCAGTATTTT.

This clonotype showed up just a few times. The chain uses TRBV20-1 and TRBJ1-4; D is possibly TRBD1 (5 bases). CDR3 length: 13 residues. Looked up from germline, CDR1 is DFQATT and CDR2 is SNEGSKA (reference sequence). Trimming took off 5 bases at V and 8 bases at J, with 15 bases between the two ends. The CDR3 bases are TGCAGTGCTTCGAAGGGGCTATGGGAAAAACTGTTTTTT. Translating gives CSASKGLWEKLFF.

In its sample, this clonotype was seen a few times. J is TRBJ2-7 and V is TRBV27; TRBD2 might be the D (6 bases). Trimming stripped 3 bases from V and 1 base from J, with 13 bases between. The germline V gene has CDR1 MNHEY and CDR2 SMNVEV (reference sequence). The CDR3 contains 15 residues. The CDR3 DNA reads TGTGCCAGCAGTTTTATGGGGACTGGGTCCTACGAGCAGTACTTC. Translation gives CASSFMGTGSYEQYF.

The chain uses TRBV20-1 and TRBJ2-3; TRBD2 aligns across 9 bases. This CDR3 spans 15 amino acids. Germline values: CDR1 DFQATT, CDR2 SNEGSKA (reference sequence). The junction had 10 bases not matched to a gene; V was cut back by 7 bases and J by 2 bases. The CDR3 protein is CSGESGLANTDTQYF. The CDR3, as DNA: TGCAGTGGAGAATCGGGACTAGCAAACACAGATACGCAGTATTTT.

The chain uses TRBV14 and TRBJ1-1, with D unclear. CDR1 and CDR2 (germline): SGHDN, FVKESK. Trimming removed 1 base from V and 6 bases from J, with 9 bases in between. This CDR3 has 13 amino acids. The CDR3 is CASSQGAVAEAFF. CDR3 nucleotide sequence: TGTGCCAGCAGCCAAGGTGCGGTGGCTGAAGCTTTCTTT.

The V gene is TRBV20-1, the J gene TRBJ1-4; no clear D. Trimming shortened V by 5 bases and J by 6 bases, and 13 bases separated the two germline ends. The CDR3 covers 13 residues. The V gene's germline CDR1 is DFQATT and CDR2 SNEGSKA (reference sequence). The CDR3 is CSAAVGSDEKLFF. CDR3 nucleotide sequence: TGCAGTGCTGCCGTAGGCAGCGATGAAAAACTGTTTTTT.

This clonotype has a handful of counts. The CDR3 spells CATMTGSSYNEQFF. CDR3 in DNA: TGTGCCACGATGACAGGGAGCTCCTACAATGAGCAGTTCTTC. J is TRBJ2-1 and V is TRBV28; 7 nucleotides match TRBD1. V was clipped by 10 bases and J by 0 bases; unmatched bases: 6. The length of the CDR3 is 14 residues. Germline V CDR1 and CDR2: MDHEN, SYDVKM. The whole variable domain, remainder taken from reference TRBV28 and TRBJ2-1, is DVKVTQSSRYLVKRTGEKVFLECVQDMDHENMFWYRQDPGLGLRLIYFSYDVKMKEKGDIPEGYSVSREKKERFSLILESASTNQTSMYLCATMTGSSYNEQFFGPGTRLTVL.

This chain connects TRBV9 to TRBJ1-5, with D possibly matching TRBD1 (6 bases). This CDR3 comprises 14 residues. Per germline, CDR1 SGDLS and CDR2 YYNGEE. V was cut by 5 bases and J by 0 bases, with 9 bases left in between. The CDR3 DNA is TGTGCCAGCAGTGAGGGGGTTAGCAATCAGCCCCAGCATTTT. Translation gives CASSEGVSNQPQHF.

This clonotype was observed a handful of times. The V call is TRBV15, the J call TRBJ2-7, with 7 bases aligning to TRBD2. The CDR3 length is 16 residues. The germline gives CDR1 LNHNV, CDR2 YYDKDF (reference sequence). The V segment lost 1 base and the J segment 4 bases; nucleotides outside the gene matches: 10. The CDR3 protein is CATSRGGGQGGYEQYF. The CDR3, as DNA: TGTGCCACCAGCAGAGGGGGAGGGCAGGGAGGTTACGAGCAGTACTTC.

A word on this clonotype: This sequence may be a read error, since a much larger clone differs from it by one base. The gene calls are TRBV20-1 and TRBJ2-5; weak D call: TRBD1 (6 bases). The germline V gene has CDR1 DFQATT and CDR2 SNEGSKA (reference sequence). The V end was cut by 2 bases, the J end by 1 base, with 8 bases between. This CDR3 region has 13 residues. The CDR3 DNA sequence: TGCAGTGCTAGAAGGACAGCCCAAGAGACCCAGTACTTC. This translates into CSARRTAQETQYF.

This clonotype was seen repeatedly, ten times or more. The rearrangement uses TRBV5-1 and TRBJ2-7; D is unresolved. The V and J ends lost 0 bases and 2 bases respectively, with 6 bases between them. The CDR3 sequence is 13 residues long. Germline V gene sequence: CDR1 SGHRS, CDR2 YFSETQ. The CDR3 sequence is CASSLGYTYEQYF. The CDR3 DNA follows: TGCGCCAGCAGCTTGGGATATACCTACGAGCAGTACTTC.